Below are 25 T cell receptor beta chains sequenced from a single sample in a study of monozygotic twins with inflammatory bowel disease. TCRdb re-called the 5' RACE reads and shows each CDR3 protein once, DNA omitted. This sample's table has roughly 200,000 distinct CDR3 sequences. The sequenced sample was blood. The receptors shown here come from a human donor with ulcerative colitis or Crohn's disease, or a healthy co-twin of an affected twin (not recorded which).

The V and J genes are TRBV20-1 and TRBJ1-2. Germline values: CDR1 DFQATT, CDR2 SNEGSKA (reference sequence). The CDR3 totals 11 residues. The CDR3 loop is CSARIQVGYTF.

The chain joins TRBV7-2 to TRBJ1-6; the TCRdb D gene call, TRBD1, has no DNA to confirm it. The CDR3 is 14 residues long. CDR1 is SGHTA, CDR2 FQGNSA, per germline. CDR3 loop: CASSPGGYNSPLHF.

This sequence joins TRBV7-9 and TRBJ2-7; TCRdb's assignment of TRBD1 cannot be checked, as there is no DNA. This CDR3 region has 11 residues. CDR1 is SEHNR and CDR2 is FQNEAQ in the germline V gene (reference sequence). The CDR3 loop reads CASRYEGEQYF.

The chain carries TRBV5-1 and TRBJ1-3. Germline V gene sequence: CDR1 SGHRS, CDR2 YFSETQ. The CDR3 sequence is 17 residues long. This CDR3 is CASSFGRSPSSGNTIYF. The whole variable domain, remainder taken from reference TRBV5-1 and TRBJ1-3, is KAGVTQTPRYLIKTRGQQVTLSCSPISGHRSVSWYQQTPGQGLQFLFEYFSETQRNKGNFPGRFSGRQFSNSRSEMNVSTLELGDSALYLCASSFGRSPSSGNTIYFGEGSWLTVV.

This sequence joins TRBV29-1 and TRBJ1-3; TCRdb's D gene call, TRBD1, goes unchecked for lack of DNA. Looked up from germline, CDR1 is SQVTM and CDR2 is ANQGSEA. CDR3 size: 12 residues. This CDR3 reads CSVREADYTIYF. The variable domain in full, with the rest retrieved from reference TRBV29-1 and TRBJ1-3, is SAVISQKPSRDICQRGTSLTIQCQVDSQVTMMFWYRQQPGQSLTLIATANQGSEATYESGFVIDKFPISRPNLTFSTLTVSNMSPEDSSIYLCSVREADYTIYFGEGSWLTVV.

The chain uses TRBV6-1 and TRBJ2-3. This CDR3 region has 13 residues. Germline V gene sequence: CDR1 MNHNS, CDR2 SASEGT. CDR3 residues: CASSEFPPDTQYF.

The chain recombines TRBV7-9 with TRBJ1-1; TCRdb indicates TRBD1, and absent DNA this call remains unverified. The CDR3 loop spans 15 amino acids. Germline values: CDR1 SEHNR, CDR2 FQNEAQ (reference sequence). The CDR3 region is CASSSRQGMNTEAFF.

The chain couples TRBV5-1 to TRBJ1-5. The CDR3 totals 15 residues. Germline V lookup: CDR1 SGHRS, CDR2 YFSETQ. CDR3 amino acids: CASSLDTPTAQPQHF.

This chain connects TRBV3-1 to TRBJ1-2; the D gene TCRdb calls, TRBD1, cannot be checked with no DNA. CDR1 and CDR2 from the germline V gene are LGHDT and YNNKEL (reference sequence). The CDR3 covers 13 residues. CDR3 sequence reads: CASTPNQKTGETF.

The V gene is TRBV5-5, the J gene TRBJ2-7; as DNA is missing, the TRBD1 call by TCRdb cannot be tested. The V gene's germline CDR1 is SGHKS and CDR2 YYEKEE (reference sequence). This CDR3 comprises 15 residues. The CDR3 here is CASSVDHRGIYEQYF. Supplemented by reference TRBV5-5 and TRBJ2-7, the full variable domain reads DAGVTQSPTHLIKTRGQQVTLRCSPISGHKSVSWYQQVLGQGPQFIFQYYEKEERGRGNFPDRFSARQFPNYSSELNVNALLLGDSALYLCASSVDHRGIYEQYFGPGTRLTVT.

The genes are TRBV28 and TRBJ2-3. The CDR3 totals 16 residues. Germline V gives CDR1 MDHEN, CDR2 SYDVKM. CDR3: CASSPTSGSSTDTQYF.

V usage is TRBV18 and J usage is TRBJ2-7; TCRdb outputs TRBD1, but without DNA this stays unchecked. The CDR3 has 14 residues. Germline loops: CDR1 KGHSH, CDR2 LQKENI. The CDR3 here is CASSPTGQSYEQYF.

J is TRBJ1-2 and V is TRBV27; the TRBD1 assignment by TCRdb is unverifiable without DNA. The CDR3 runs to 16 residues. Germline-derived CDR1 and CDR2 are MNHEY and SMNVEV (reference sequence). CDR3 sequence: CASSRGVGQSNYGYTF.

The V and J genes are TRBV7-9 and TRBJ2-5. This CDR3 spans 13 amino acids. Germline values: CDR1 SEHNR, CDR2 FQNEAQ (reference sequence). The CDR3 loop is CASSHTQAETQYF.

This chain uses TRBV7-2 with TRBJ2-4; TCRdb's D call of TRBD1 is untestable without DNA. Germline V gene data show CDR1 as SGHTA and CDR2 as FQGNSA. CDR3 length equals 13 residues. The CDR3 sequence is CASTRDVKNIQYF.

CDR3 protein: CASSTQDGYEQYF. The chain has TRBV19 and TRBJ2-7; with no DNA, the TCRdb D assignment of TRBD1 cannot be verified. The CDR3 runs to 13 residues. Germline V gene sequence: CDR1 LNHDA, CDR2 SQIVND (reference sequence).

V is TRBV4-2 and J is TRBJ2-7; TCRdb's D call, TRBD1, is unchecked because there is no DNA. In germline, CDR1 is LGHNA, CDR2 YNFKEQ. There are 14 residues in the CDR3. CDR3 loop: CASSPEGLPYEQYF.

This chain uses TRBV10-3 with TRBJ2-3; the TCRdb call, TRBD2, lacks DNA for checking. The CDR3 is 16 amino acids. The germline V gene has CDR1 ENHRY and CDR2 SYGVKD. The CDR3: CAISDMTSGGTDTQYF.

This chain's CDR3 is CASSQATGGNYGYTF. J is TRBJ1-2 and V is TRBV3-1; the TCRdb call, TRBD1, lacks DNA for checking. Germline V gene data show CDR1 as LGHDT and CDR2 as YNNKEL (reference sequence). This CDR3 comprises 15 residues.

The chain carries TRBV18 and TRBJ2-5; TCRdb proposes TRBD2, but this gene call is untestable without DNA. This CDR3 is 16 amino acids long. Germline-derived CDR1 and CDR2 are KGHSH and LQKENI. The CDR3 loop reads CASSPLSGRGQETQYF.

This chain links TRBV5-1 with TRBJ2-3. CDR1 and CDR2 from the germline V gene are SGHRS and YFSETQ. The CDR3 length is 12 residues. The CDR3: CASSSTSDTQYF.

This sequence joins TRBV18 and TRBJ2-2; with no DNA, the TCRdb D assignment of TRBD1 cannot be verified. Germline V gene sequence: CDR1 KGHSH, CDR2 LQKENI. The CDR3 sequence is 15 residues long. CDR3 sequence: CASSPNTGDAGELFF. The entire variable domain, with the rest obtained from reference TRBV18 and TRBJ2-2, is as follows: NAGVMQNPRHLVRRRGQEARLRCSPMKGHSHVYWYRQLPEEGLKFMVYLQKENIIDESGMPKERFSAEFPKEGPSILRIQQVVRGDSAAYFCASSPNTGDAGELFFGEGSRLTVL.

The chain is built from TRBV5-5 and TRBJ2-3; TCRdb lists TRBD1, though no DNA is available to test this call. The length of the CDR3 is 16 residues. The germline V gene encodes CDR1 SGHKS and CDR2 YYEKEE (reference sequence). The CDR3: CASSLFLGGPTDTQYF.

J is TRBJ2-1 and V is TRBV25-1; TCRdb outputs TRBD2, but without DNA this stays unchecked. CDR3 length equals 14 residues. Germline V gene sequence: CDR1 MGHDK, CDR2 SYGVNS. The CDR3 region is CASSELLALGEQFF.

V is TRBV6-5 and J is TRBJ1-1. Germline-derived CDR1 and CDR2 are MNHEY and SVGAGI. The CDR3 has 13 residues. The CDR3 loop is CASSYSSPTEAFF.